This TCR beta chain was captured by sequencing in a study of T cells in Graves' hyperthyroidism and ophthalmopathy. Across the whole study: Peripheral blood was taken when the disease was first diagnosed, before any treatment began.

Study-wide findings and caveats: Researchers found most expanded thyroid clonotypes above 0.001 in blood as well.

Looked up from germline, CDR1 is ENHRY and CDR2 is SYGVKD. The V end was cut by 0 bases, the J end by 4 bases, with 18 bases between. The length of the CDR3 is 17 residues. The investigators amplified TCR beta CDR3 regions from RNA transcripts. The primer set for the first-round RT-PCR of the TCR CDR3 was HTBI. One entry per CDR3 protein results from TCRdb running MiXCR on the multiplex PCR reads. There are 640,000 or so distinct CDR3 sequences in the sample; roughly 15% occur only once, and 3.5% to 4.5% lies in the top ten. Uncontrolled infection, other autoimmune disease, pregnancy or lactation disqualified patients from enrolment. About this clonotype itself: Its cognate antigen is unknown.

The TCR comes from a woman in her forties with Graves' ophthalmopathy. This chain joins TRBV10-3 and TRBJ1-1; possibly TRBD1 for D (5 bases). What was sequenced was blood. The CDR3 DNA sequence: TGTGCCATCAGTGAGTCCCGGACGAGTAAGGGGACCACTGAAGCTTTCTTT. It translates to CAISESRTSKGTTEAFF.